Given below is one TCR beta chain in context. No antigen is known for it. The PCR used 60 V beta and 13 J beta primers. The assay was immunoSEQ multiplex PCR, and TCRdb's table has in-frame clones only and misses some. The sample consists of tens of thousands of clones, over 80% of them appearing once. This entry belongs to a study of glioma-infiltrating T cells after dendritic cell vaccination. Overall study: Between the early 2000s and the early 2010s, patients got autologous tumor lysate-pulsed dendritic cell vaccines. Findings and limits, study-wide: Few patients contributed both blood and tumor specimens.

Specified time point: after dendritic cell vaccination, including at tumor progression/relapse. None of the glioblastoma patients had an isocitrate dehydrogenase mutation. The sequencing here drew on blood, taken after dendritic cell vaccination. This sequence originates from a human donor with glioblastoma.

The CDR3 nucleotides are TGTGCCAGCAGTGAAAAGGGGGTTATAGGGGCTTTCTTT. Its protein product is CASSEKGVIGAFF. The rearrangement links TRBV2 to TRBJ1-1; weak D call: TRBD1 (6 bases). This CDR3 contains 13 residues. The V and J ends lost 2 bases and 11 bases respectively, with 15 bases between them. The germline gives CDR1 SNHLY, CDR2 FYNNEI.